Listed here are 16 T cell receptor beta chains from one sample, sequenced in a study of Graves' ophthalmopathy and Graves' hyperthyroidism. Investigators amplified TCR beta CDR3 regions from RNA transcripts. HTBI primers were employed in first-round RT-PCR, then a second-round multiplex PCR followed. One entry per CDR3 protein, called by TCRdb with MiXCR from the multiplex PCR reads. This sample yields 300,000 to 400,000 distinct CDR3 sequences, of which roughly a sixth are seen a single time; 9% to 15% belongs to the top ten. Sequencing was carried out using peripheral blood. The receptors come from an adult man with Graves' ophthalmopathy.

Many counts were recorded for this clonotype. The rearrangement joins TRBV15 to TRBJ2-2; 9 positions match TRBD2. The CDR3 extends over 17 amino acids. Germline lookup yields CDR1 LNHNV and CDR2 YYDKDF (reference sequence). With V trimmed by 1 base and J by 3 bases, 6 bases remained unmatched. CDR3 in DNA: TGTGCCACCAGCAGAGTTTGGCTAGCGGGACACACCGGGGAGCTGTTTTTT. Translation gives CATSRVWLAGHTGELFF.

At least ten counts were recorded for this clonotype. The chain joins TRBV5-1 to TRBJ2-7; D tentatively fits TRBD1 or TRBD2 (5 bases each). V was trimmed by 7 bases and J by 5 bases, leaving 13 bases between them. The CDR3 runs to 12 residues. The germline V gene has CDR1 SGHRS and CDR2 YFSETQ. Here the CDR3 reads CASGDLQDEQYF. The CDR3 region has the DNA TGCGCCAGCGGGGACCTGCAGGACGAGCAGTACTTC.

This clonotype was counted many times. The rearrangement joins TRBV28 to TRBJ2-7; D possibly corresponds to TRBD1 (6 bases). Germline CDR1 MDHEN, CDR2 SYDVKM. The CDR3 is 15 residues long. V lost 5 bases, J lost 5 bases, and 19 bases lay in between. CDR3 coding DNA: TGTGCCAGCAGTCCTCCGGGTAACAGGGCGCACGAGCAGTACTTC. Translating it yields CASSPPGNRAHEQYF.

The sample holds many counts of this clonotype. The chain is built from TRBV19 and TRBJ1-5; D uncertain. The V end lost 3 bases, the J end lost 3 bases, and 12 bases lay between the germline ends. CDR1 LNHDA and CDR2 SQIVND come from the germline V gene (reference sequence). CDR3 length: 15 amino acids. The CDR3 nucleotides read TGTGCCAGTAGTATTCCCGTAATGGACAATCAGCCCCAGCATTTT. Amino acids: CASSIPVMDNQPQHF.

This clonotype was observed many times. The CDR3 sequence is CASVSLRSPNIQYF. As DNA, the CDR3 is TGTGCCAGCGTTTCCCTTAGATCCCCGAACATTCAGTACTTC. This chain joins TRBV3-1 and TRBJ2-4, with no clear D. CDR3 length: 14 residues. The germline V gene has CDR1 LGHDT and CDR2 YNNKEL (reference sequence). V was pared by 8 bases and J by 7 bases, with 18 bases between.

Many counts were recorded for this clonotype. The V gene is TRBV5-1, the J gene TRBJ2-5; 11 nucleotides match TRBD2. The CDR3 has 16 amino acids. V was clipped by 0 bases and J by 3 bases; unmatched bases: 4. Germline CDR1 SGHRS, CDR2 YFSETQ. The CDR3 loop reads CASSLAGTSGKETQYF. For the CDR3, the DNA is TGCGCCAGCAGCTTGGCCGGGACTAGCGGAAAAGAGACCCAGTACTTC.

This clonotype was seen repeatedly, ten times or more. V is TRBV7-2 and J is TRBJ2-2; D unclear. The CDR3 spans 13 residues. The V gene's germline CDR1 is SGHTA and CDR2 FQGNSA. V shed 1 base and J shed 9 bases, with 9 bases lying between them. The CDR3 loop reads CASSLGLGWELFF. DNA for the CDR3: TGTGCCAGCAGCTTAGGACTCGGCTGGGAGCTGTTTTTT.

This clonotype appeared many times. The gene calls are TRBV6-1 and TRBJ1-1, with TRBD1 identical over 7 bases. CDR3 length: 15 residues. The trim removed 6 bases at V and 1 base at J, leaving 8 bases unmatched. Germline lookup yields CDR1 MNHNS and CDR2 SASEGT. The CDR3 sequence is CASRTRGGTNTEAFF. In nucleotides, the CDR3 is TGTGCCAGCAGAACCAGGGGGGGAACGAACACTGAAGCTTTCTTT.

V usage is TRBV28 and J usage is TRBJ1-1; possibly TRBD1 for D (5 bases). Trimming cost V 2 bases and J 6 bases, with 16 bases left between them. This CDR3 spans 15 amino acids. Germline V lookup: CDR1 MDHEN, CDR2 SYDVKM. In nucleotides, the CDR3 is TGTGCCAGCAGTTTAGGGGGTTCGGGTAACGCTGAAGCTTTCTTT. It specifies CASSLGGSGNAEAFF.

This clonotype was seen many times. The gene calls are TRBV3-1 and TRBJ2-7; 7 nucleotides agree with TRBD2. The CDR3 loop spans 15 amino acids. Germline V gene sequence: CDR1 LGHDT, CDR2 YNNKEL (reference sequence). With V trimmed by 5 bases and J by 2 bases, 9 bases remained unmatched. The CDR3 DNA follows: TGTGCCAGCAGCGAGAAGCGGGGACCGACCTACGAGCAGTACTTC. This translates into CASSEKRGPTYEQYF.

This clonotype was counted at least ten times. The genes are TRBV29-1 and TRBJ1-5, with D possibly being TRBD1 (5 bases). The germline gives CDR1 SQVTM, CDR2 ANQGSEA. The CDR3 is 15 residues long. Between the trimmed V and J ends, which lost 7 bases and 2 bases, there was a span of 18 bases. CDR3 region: CSAKRGSVRNQPQHF. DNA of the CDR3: TGCAGCGCCAAAAGGGGTTCCGTCCGCAATCAGCCCCAGCATTTT. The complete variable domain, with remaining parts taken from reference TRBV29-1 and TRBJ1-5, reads SAVISQKPSRDICQRGTSLTIQCQVDSQVTMMFWYRQQPGQSLTLIATANQGSEATYESGFVIDKFPISRPNLTFSTLTVSNMSPEDSSIYLCSAKRGSVRNQPQHFGDGTRLSIL.

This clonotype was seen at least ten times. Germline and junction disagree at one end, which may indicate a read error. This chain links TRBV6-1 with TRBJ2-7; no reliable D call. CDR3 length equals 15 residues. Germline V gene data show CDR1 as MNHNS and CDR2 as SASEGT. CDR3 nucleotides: TGTGCCGGCAGTGAATGGTGGGCCAGCTCCTACGAGCAGTACTTC. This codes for CAGSEWWASSYEQYF.

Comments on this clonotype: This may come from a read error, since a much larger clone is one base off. This chain's CDR3 is CASSLAAEVEQYF. The CDR3 nucleotides read TGTGCCAGCAGTTTAGCGGCAGAGGTCGAGCAGTACTTC. The chain employs TRBV12-3 or TRBV12-4 and TRBJ2-7; D call uncertain. V was trimmed by 0 bases and J by 6 bases, leaving 9 bases between them. This CDR3 is built from 13 residues.

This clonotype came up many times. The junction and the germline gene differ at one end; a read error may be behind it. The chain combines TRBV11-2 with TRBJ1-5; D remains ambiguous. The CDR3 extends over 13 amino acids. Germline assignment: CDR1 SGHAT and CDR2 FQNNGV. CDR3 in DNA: TGCGCCAGCAGCTTGGAAGGAGGTCAGCCCCAGCATTTT. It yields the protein CASSLEGGQPQHF.

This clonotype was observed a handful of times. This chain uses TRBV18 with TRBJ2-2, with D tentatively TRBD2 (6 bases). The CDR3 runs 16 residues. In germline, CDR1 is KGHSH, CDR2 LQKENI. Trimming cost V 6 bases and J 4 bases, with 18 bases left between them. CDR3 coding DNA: TGTGCCAGCTCGCCCGCCGAAGCGGGTGCCACCGGGGAGCTGTTTTTT. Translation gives CASSPAEAGATGELFF.

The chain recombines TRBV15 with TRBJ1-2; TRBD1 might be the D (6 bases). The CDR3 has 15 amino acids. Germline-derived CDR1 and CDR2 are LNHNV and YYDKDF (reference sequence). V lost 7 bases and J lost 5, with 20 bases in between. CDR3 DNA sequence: TGTGCCACCAACTCCAGGGACCGCCAGGGGTATGGCTACACCTTC. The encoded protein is CATNSRDRQGYGYTF.